Listed here are 2 T cell receptor beta chains from one sample, sequenced in a study of T cell repertoires in cytomegalovirus infection. A single record per CDR3 protein comes from TCRdb applying MiXCR to the reads. The table records 650,000 to 900,000 distinct CDR3 sequences, 25% to 35% of them present only once. For these TCRs, the target antigens are not known. The starting material was cultured CD8+ T cells from PBMCs, obtained from culture after CMV antigen stimulation. The receptors stem from a human donor in good health (CMV status not recorded). Some clones in this sample may be carry-over from other donors' samples.

This rearrangement joins TRBV7-2 to TRBJ2-1, with TRBD1 matching over 7 bases. CDR3 size: 17 residues. The trim removed 1 base at V and 5 bases at J, leaving 11 bases unmatched. Per germline, CDR1 SGHTA and CDR2 FQGNSA. The CDR3 nucleotides are TGTGCCAGCAGCTTAGGACCGGCAGGGGGTACCAACAATGAGCAGTTCTTC. Protein: CASSLGPAGGTNNEQFF.

The rearrangement joins TRBV18 to TRBJ2-3; a weak D match, TRBD2 (6 bases). V was clipped by 6 bases and J by 4 bases, with 20 bases between them. This CDR3 is built from 16 residues. Germline CDR1 KGHSH, CDR2 LQKENI. The CDR3 nucleotides are TGTGCCAGCTCTCCGGTGGGGTCCGGAGGGGCAGATACGCAGTATTTT. Translated: CASSPVGSGGADTQYF.